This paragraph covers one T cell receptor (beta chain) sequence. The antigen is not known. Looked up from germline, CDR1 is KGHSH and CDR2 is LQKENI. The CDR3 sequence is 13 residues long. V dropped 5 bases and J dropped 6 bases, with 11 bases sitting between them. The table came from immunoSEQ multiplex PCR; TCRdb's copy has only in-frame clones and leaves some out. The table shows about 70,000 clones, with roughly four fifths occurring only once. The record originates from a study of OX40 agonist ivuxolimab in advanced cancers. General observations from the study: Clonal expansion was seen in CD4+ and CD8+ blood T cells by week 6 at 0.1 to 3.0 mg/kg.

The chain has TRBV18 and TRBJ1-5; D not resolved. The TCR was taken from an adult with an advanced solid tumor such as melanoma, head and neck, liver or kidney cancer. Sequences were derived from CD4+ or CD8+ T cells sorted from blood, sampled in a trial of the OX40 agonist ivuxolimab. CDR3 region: CASSLNAAQPQHF. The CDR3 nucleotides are TGTGCCAGCTCATTAAACGCCGCTCAGCCCCAGCATTTT. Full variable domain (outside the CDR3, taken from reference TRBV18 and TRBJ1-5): NAGVMQNPRHLVRRRGQEARLRCSPMKGHSHVYWYRQLPEEGLKFMVYLQKENIIDESGMPKERFSAEFPKEGPSILRIQQVVRGDSAAYFCASSLNAAQPQHFGDGTRLSIL.